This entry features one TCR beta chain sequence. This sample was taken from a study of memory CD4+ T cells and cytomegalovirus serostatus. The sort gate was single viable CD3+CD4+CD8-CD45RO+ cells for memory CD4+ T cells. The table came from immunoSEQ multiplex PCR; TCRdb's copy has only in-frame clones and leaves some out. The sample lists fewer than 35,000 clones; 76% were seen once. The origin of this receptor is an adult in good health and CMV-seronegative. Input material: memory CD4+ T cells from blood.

The CDR3, as DNA: TGTGCCACCCTAAGTTTCACAGATACGCAGTATTTT. It yields the protein CATLSFTDTQYF. The chain has TRBV19 and TRBJ2-3; D gene ambiguous. The CDR3 spans 12 residues. V was pared by 10 bases and J by 2 bases, with 10 bases between. Germline CDR1 is LNHDA and CDR2 is SQIVND (reference sequence). Based on the CDR3 plus reference TRBV19 and TRBJ2-3, the full variable domain is DGGITQSPKYLFRKEGQNVTLSCEQNLNHDAMYWYRQDPGQGLRLIYYSQIVNDFQKGDIAEGYSVSREKKESFPLTVTSAQKNPTAFYLCATLSFTDTQYFGPGTRLTVL.